A single sample is the source of the 17 T cell receptor beta chains below, sequenced in a study of T-cell memory formation after mild COVID-19. Using its own MiXCR run on the 5' RACE reads, TCRdb lists one record per CDR3 protein. This repertoire shows approximately 99,000 distinct CDR3 sequences, 15% to 20% found once; its top ten account for around 5.5%. The sample consisted of PBMCs or a T cell subset sorted from them (not recorded which). The receptor source for this set is a man younger than 35 who had mild COVID-19 (a few samples of this study predate the infection). Cell type and time point are not known.

This clonotype was counted between two and nine times. The J gene is TRBJ2-5, the V gene TRBV28; D is uncertain. Deletions cut 6 bases from V and 5 bases from J, with 4 bases between. Germline V gene data show CDR1 as MDHEN and CDR2 as SYDVKM. There are 10 residues in the CDR3. The CDR3 coding sequence is TGTGCCAGCAGAGGGGAGACCCAGTACTTC. Translating gives CASRGETQYF.

The chain carries TRBV5-4 and TRBJ2-7; no clear D. Trimming cost V 3 bases and J 0 bases, with 10 bases left between them. This CDR3 is 14 amino acids long. Germline loops: CDR1 SGHNT, CDR2 YYREEE (reference sequence). This CDR3 reads CASSSDLFSYEQYF. In DNA form, the CDR3 reads TGTGCCAGCAGCTCGGATTTATTCTCCTACGAGCAGTACTTC.

This clonotype was counted a few times. In DNA form, the CDR3 reads TGTGCCAGCAGTTTCGGAGGGGCTGGGGCCAACGTCCTGACTTTC. Amino acids: CASSFGGAGANVLTF. The gene calls are TRBV27 and TRBJ2-6; the D gene is possibly TRBD2 (6 bases). The CDR3 totals 15 residues. Per the germline V gene, CDR1 is MNHEY and CDR2 is SMNVEV (reference sequence). The V and J ends lost 3 bases and 2 bases respectively, with 8 bases between them. Full variable domain (outside the CDR3, taken from reference TRBV27 and TRBJ2-6): EAQVTQNPRYLITVTGKKLTVTCSQNMNHEYMSWYRQDPGLGLRQIYYSMNVEVTDKGDVPEGYKVSRKEKRNFPLILESPSPNQTSLYFCASSFGGAGANVLTFGAGSRLTVL.

CDR3 sequence reads: CASSPEAGANVLTF. The CDR3, as DNA: TGCGCCAGCAGCCCGGAAGCTGGGGCCAACGTCCTGACTTTC. The genes are TRBV5-1 and TRBJ2-6; D is unclear. Germline CDR1 is SGHRS and CDR2 is YFSETQ. This CDR3 has 14 amino acids. V gave up 4 bases and J gave up 2 bases, with 7 bases separating them.

The chain carries TRBV7-8 and TRBJ2-5; D possibly corresponds to TRBD1 (6 bases). V lost 6 bases to trimming and J lost 2 bases, with 22 bases between them. Germline CDR1 reads SGHVS; CDR2 reads FQNEAQ. This CDR3 contains 17 residues. The CDR3 DNA reads TGTGCCAGCAGTTCTATTCAGGGGCAAAGACTTCAAGAGACCCAGTACTTC. It translates to CASSSIQGQRLQETQYF. The full variable domain, completed using reference TRBV7-8 and TRBJ2-5, is GAGVSQSPRYKVAKRGQDVALRCDPISGHVSLFWYQQALGQGPEFLTYFQNEAQLDKSGLPSDRFFAERPEGSVSTLKIQRTQQEDSAVYLCASSSIQGQRLQETQYFGPGTRLLVL.

The chain is built from TRBV10-3 and TRBJ2-1, with D maybe TRBD2 (6 bases). There are 15 residues in the CDR3. V was trimmed by 6 bases and J by 4 bases, leaving 16 bases between them. Germline CDR1 ENHRY, CDR2 SYGVKD. The CDR3 region is CAIRGFFGGYNEQFF. CDR3 sequence (DNA): TGTGCCATCAGGGGTTTCTTCGGGGGATACAATGAGCAGTTCTTC.

This clonotype was recorded once. This chain joins TRBV7-8 and TRBJ1-5, with D possibly TRBD1 on 6 matching bases. The CDR3 runs to 16 residues. Trimming removed 1 base from V and 3 bases from J, with 13 bases in between. Germline CDR1 is SGHVS and CDR2 is FQNEAQ. DNA for the CDR3: TGTGCCAGCAGCTTAGAGGGGACACCGTACAATCAGCCCCAGCATTTT. It codes for CASSLEGTPYNQPQHF.

The V and J genes are TRBV11-2 and TRBJ1-5; 9 bases are shared with TRBD1. Looked up from germline, CDR1 is SGHAT and CDR2 is FQNNGV. V shed 0 bases, J shed 6 bases, and the junction held 6 bases outside the gene matches. This CDR3 region has 16 residues. In nucleotides, the CDR3 is TGTGCCAGCAGCTTAGATTCTTACAGGGGGCTTCAGCCCCAGCATTTT. It is translated as CASSLDSYRGLQPQHF.

This clonotype has a count of ten or more. The chain couples TRBV3-1 to TRBJ2-3; possible D gene TRBD2, 5 bases. Trimming took 2 bases from V and 11 from J, leaving 20 bases between them. CDR1 LGHDT and CDR2 YNNKEL come from the germline V gene (reference sequence). The CDR3 is made up of 15 amino acids. CDR3 region: CASSQLVRGGRRQYF. The CDR3 coding sequence is TGTGCCAGCAGCCAACTAGTACGTGGAGGACGAAGGCAGTATTTT.

This clonotype was seen only a few times. The genes are TRBV7-9 and TRBJ1-2; TRBD1 might be the D (6 bases). The CDR3 is made up of 14 amino acids. V was pared by 5 bases and J by 2 bases, with 12 bases between. Per the germline V gene, CDR1 is SEHNR and CDR2 is FQNEAQ (reference sequence). DNA of the CDR3: TGTGCCAGCAGCGAAGGACAGTGGAACTATGGCTACACCTTC. Translation: CASSEGQWNYGYTF.

CDR3 nucleotide sequence: TGTGCCAATGCGTGGGCTGGAAACACCATATATTTT. Translated: CANAWAGNTIYF. This sequence joins TRBV12-3 or TRBV12-4 and TRBJ1-3; D is ambiguous. V was trimmed by 10 bases and J by 2 bases, leaving 9 bases between them. The CDR3 has 12 amino acids.

This clonotype was counted between two and nine times. The chain has TRBV11-3 and TRBJ2-3; maybe TRBD2 (6 bases). Deletions cut 5 bases from V and 2 bases from J, with 11 bases between. The CDR3 consists of 14 residues. Germline V gene lookup returns CDR1 SGHNT and CDR2 YENEEA. The CDR3 protein is CASSPGGFTDTQYF. CDR3 nucleotides: TGTGCCAGCAGCCCTGGGGGGTTCACAGATACGCAGTATTTT.

The chain employs TRBV6-1 and TRBJ1-2; TRBD1 matches at 7 bases. V was pared by 7 bases and J by 2 bases, with 4 bases of the junction left unmatched. Germline CDR1 reads MNHNS; CDR2 reads SASEGT. This CDR3 region has 13 residues. CDR3 sequence: CASNRGTNYGYTF. CDR3 in DNA: TGTGCCAGCAACAGGGGCACCAACTATGGCTACACCTTC.

About this clonotype itself: One end of the junction varies from germline; a read error may be responsible. The V and J genes are TRBV11-3 and TRBJ2-4; D is unclear. CDR1 is SGHNT and CDR2 is YENEEA in the germline V gene. This CDR3 is 11 amino acids long. The CDR3 loop reads CASSARPSYKF. The CDR3 coding sequence is TGTGCCAGCAGCGCCCGACCCTCCTACAAATTC.

The sample holds a few counts of this clonotype. The V call is TRBV4-2, the J call TRBJ2-2; D is undetermined. The CDR3 consists of 14 residues. V was trimmed by 0 bases and J by 8 bases, leaving 10 bases between them. Germline CDR1 LGHNA, CDR2 YNFKEQ. CDR3 amino acids: CASSQEGLGGELFF. For the CDR3, the DNA is TGTGCCAGCAGCCAAGAAGGATTAGGGGGGGAGCTGTTTTTT.

This clonotype was recorded a few times. V and J are TRBV5-1 and TRBJ2-5, with D tentatively TRBD1 or TRBD2 (5 bases each). Germline V gene sequence: CDR1 SGHRS, CDR2 YFSETQ. Trimming took 4 bases from V and 9 from J, leaving 19 bases between them. The CDR3 contains 14 residues. The DNA for the CDR3 is TGCGCCAGCAGCGCCGGGACCCATTCCGAGTCCCAGTACTTC. Protein: CASSAGTHSESQYF.

The chain employs TRBV10-3 and TRBJ2-7, with TRBD1 identical over 8 bases. The germline V gene has CDR1 ENHRY and CDR2 SYGVKD. There are 14 residues in the CDR3. After removal of 4 bases from V and 2 bases from J, the junction contained 4 bases not matched to a gene. The CDR3: CAISGTGSTYEQYV. The CDR3 DNA follows: TGTGCCATCAGTGGGACAGGGAGCACCTACGAGCAGTACGTC.